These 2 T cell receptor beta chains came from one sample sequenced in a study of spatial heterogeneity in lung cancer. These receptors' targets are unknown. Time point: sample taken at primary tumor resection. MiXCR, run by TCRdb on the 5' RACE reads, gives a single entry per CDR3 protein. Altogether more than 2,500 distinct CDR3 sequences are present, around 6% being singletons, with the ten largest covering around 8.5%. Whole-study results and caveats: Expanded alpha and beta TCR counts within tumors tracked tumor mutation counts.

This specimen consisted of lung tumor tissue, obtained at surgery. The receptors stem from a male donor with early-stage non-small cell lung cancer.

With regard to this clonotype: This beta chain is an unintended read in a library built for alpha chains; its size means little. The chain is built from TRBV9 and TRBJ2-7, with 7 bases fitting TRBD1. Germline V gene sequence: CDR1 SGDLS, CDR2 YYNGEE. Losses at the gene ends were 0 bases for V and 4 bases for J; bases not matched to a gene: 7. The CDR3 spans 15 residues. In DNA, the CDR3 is TGTGCCAGCAGCGTAGATTTAGGGGGCTATTACGAGCAGTACTTC. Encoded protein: CASSVDLGGYYEQYF.

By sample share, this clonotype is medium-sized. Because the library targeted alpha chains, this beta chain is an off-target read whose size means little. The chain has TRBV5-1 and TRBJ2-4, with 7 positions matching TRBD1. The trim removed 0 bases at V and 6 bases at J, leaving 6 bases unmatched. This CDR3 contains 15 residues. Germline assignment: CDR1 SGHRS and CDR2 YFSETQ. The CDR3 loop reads CASSLGQGERNIQYF. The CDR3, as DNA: TGCGCCAGCAGCTTGGGTCAGGGGGAGCGAAACATTCAGTACTTC.